This T cell receptor beta chain originates from a study of shared clonotypes between healthy human individuals. The CDR3 is 15 residues long. Germline V CDR1 and CDR2: MDHEN, SYDVKM. V lost 3 bases and J 5 bases, leaving 14 bases between the germline ends. Produced via immunoSEQ multiplex PCR; TCRdb's table is partial and in-frame only. The data contain about 1.5 million clones, under 99% of them singletons. This clone was counted once. The sequence was obtained from a man aged 25 to 45 in good health. The chain links TRBV28 to TRBJ1-5; tentatively, D is TRBD1 (6 bases). The sequenced sample was naive CD4+ T cells sorted from blood. As to subset: CD45RA+ positively selected. CDR3: CASSLRTVSDQPQHF. The CDR3 DNA follows: TGTGCCAGCAGTTTGAGGACAGTGTCGGATCAGCCCCAGCATTTT. Supplemented by reference TRBV28 and TRBJ1-5, the full variable domain reads DVKVTQSSRYLVKRTGEKVFLECVQDMDHENMFWYRQDPGLGLRLIYFSYDVKMKEKGDIPEGYSVSREKKERFSLILESASTNQTSMYLCASSLRTVSDQPQHFGDGTRLSIL.